This T cell receptor (beta chain) was captured by sequencing in a study of blood T cells in healthy people across ages. Study-level findings and limits: TCR beta diversity, measured per million T cells, fell in a roughly linear way with age. Long-lived donors carried more naive CD4+ cells and greater diversity than aged donors.

A sample-barcoded 5' primer and a J-beta primer mix were used in a second PCR of roughly 7 to 11 cycles. The authors tagged each cDNA molecule using a template-switch adaptor with 12 random nucleotides. Each CDR3 protein gets one entry after TCRdb re-called the 5' RACE reads with MiXCR. Of approximately 850,000 distinct CDR3 sequences listed, approximately 44% are singletons. Aged roughly 6 to 100, donors were systemically healthy Caucasians from Russia. Regarding this clonotype: Its target is unknown.

The germline V gene has CDR1 DFQATT and CDR2 SNEGSKA (reference sequence). The length of the CDR3 is 13 residues. The J gene is TRBJ2-5, the V gene TRBV20-1; TRBD1 is a possible D gene (5 bases). The DNA end is a closer match to TRBJ2-7, so the J assignment may be wrong. The specimen was blood. This sequence originates from a man aged 55 to 69 in good health. CDR3 nucleotides: TGCAGTGGGTTTCTGGGCAGGGCGTACGAGCAGTACTTC. Translation: CSGFLGRAYEQYF.